Presented here are 29 T cell receptor beta chains from one specimen sequenced in a study of CD8 T cells in ankylosing spondylitis (dated by TCRdb to 2015 to 2018). The paper's findings and limits, for the study overall: Blood from ankylosing spondylitis patients appeared to be characterized by a TCR beta motif composed of about eight highly homologous amino acid variants.

Their antigens remain unidentified. The method behind the library was 5' RACE. The instrument was an Illumina HiSeq 2500. Using fastp trimming at Q25 and MiXCR clonotype assembly, TCRdb reanalyzed the public sequencing data and kept in-frame beta chains. Records with the same CDR3 protein are collapsed into one entry carrying the most frequent genes and DNA. The sample table shows around 140,000 distinct CDR3 sequences, and roughly 18% are seen once. Approximately 33% of the sample belongs to the ten largest clones. The sequenced material came from blood, either unsorted or a sorted T cell fraction (not recorded which). Every receptor here comes from a male donor with ankylosing spondylitis.

This clonotype was counted only a few times. This chain joins TRBV28 and TRBJ2-2; D call uncertain. This CDR3 region has 14 residues. The germline V gene has CDR1 MDHEN and CDR2 SYDVKM. Trimming took off 4 bases at V and 1 base at J, with 7 bases between the two ends. The CDR3 sequence is CASSWTGNTGELFF. The CDR3 coding sequence is TGTGCCAGCAGTTGGACGGGGAACACCGGGGAGCTGTTTTTT.

This chain uses TRBV28 with TRBJ2-7; 8 nucleotides match TRBD1. CDR3 length: 12 residues. Germline V gene sequence: CDR1 MDHEN, CDR2 SYDVKM. J was trimmed by 5 bases and V by 4 bases; bases with no gene match: 1. CDR3 nucleotides: TGTGCCAGCAGTTGGACAGGGAACGAGCAGTACTTC. It specifies CASSWTGNEQYF.

CDR3: CASSPSGRTDTQYF. As DNA, the CDR3 is TGTGCCAGCAGCCCTAGCGGTCGCACAGATACGCAGTATTTT. V gene TRBV9 combines with J gene TRBJ2-3; 7 positions agree with TRBD2. CDR1 and CDR2 (germline): SGDLS, YYNGEE. J gave up 1 base and V 4 bases, and 3 bases lay outside the gene matches. The CDR3 loop spans 14 amino acids.

V and J are TRBV14 and TRBJ2-1; D might be TRBD2 (6 bases). CDR3 length equals 15 residues. V was shortened by 0 bases and J by 4 bases, with 10 bases between the two germline ends. Germline CDR1 reads SGHDN; CDR2 reads FVKESK. DNA for the CDR3: TGTGCCAGCAGCCAAGATCTCGGGAGTTACAATGAGCAGTTCTTC. This translates into CASSQDLGSYNEQFF.

This clonotype showed up just a few times. This chain uses TRBV4-2 with TRBJ2-1; D is ambiguous. V was trimmed by 8 bases and J by 6 bases, leaving 17 bases between them. The V gene's germline CDR1 is LGHNA and CDR2 YNFKEQ. The CDR3 consists of 14 residues. CDR3 residues: CASGTIQLVNEQFF. In DNA form, the CDR3 reads TGTGCCAGCGGAACGATTCAACTTGTCAATGAGCAGTTCTTC.

J is TRBJ2-7 and V is TRBV7-9; no clear D. The germline V gene has CDR1 SEHNR and CDR2 FQNEAQ (reference sequence). V gave up 6 bases and J gave up 2 bases, with 20 bases separating them. This CDR3 comprises 16 residues. Here the CDR3 reads CASSSPDALLPYEQYF. The DNA for the CDR3 is TGTGCCAGCAGTTCCCCCGACGCACTTTTGCCCTACGAGCAGTACTTC.

This clonotype was picked up a small number of times. J is TRBJ2-7 and V is TRBV7-9; no firm D call. CDR1 is SEHNR, CDR2 FQNEAQ, per germline (reference sequence). CDR3 length equals 14 residues. Trimming pared 4 bases from V and 3 bases from J, leaving 13 bases between. The CDR3 reads CASSSVTGLYEQYF. The CDR3 DNA sequence: TGTGCCAGCAGCTCAGTTACGGGCCTCTACGAGCAGTACTTC.

The rearrangement uses TRBV6-1 and TRBJ2-2; 12 bases map to TRBD2. V lost 8 bases, J lost 3 bases, and 7 bases stayed unmatched. This CDR3 is 16 amino acids long. CDR1 MNHNS and CDR2 SASEGT come from the germline V gene. CDR3 protein: CASVPSGRADTGELFF. The DNA for the CDR3 is TGTGCCAGCGTCCCTAGCGGGAGGGCCGACACCGGGGAGCTGTTTTTT.

Only a few counts were recorded for this clonotype. The rearrangement joins TRBV21-1 to TRBJ1-1; TRBD1 is the table's D call, not checked against the DNA. TRBV21-1 is termed a pseudogene. The CDR3 spans 15 residues. The CDR3 sequence: CASSKDRGRDTEAFF. The DNA of the CDR3 is TGTGCCAGCAGCAAAGACAGGGGGCGGGACACTGAAGCTTTCTTT.

The rearrangement joins TRBV7-3 to TRBJ2-1; no firm D call. Deletions cut 6 bases from V and 3 bases from J, with 9 bases between. Germline V gene data show CDR1 as SGHTA and CDR2 as FQGTGA. CDR3 length equals 13 residues. The CDR3 region is CASSLEFYNEQFF. The DNA of the CDR3 is TGTGCCAGCAGTCTGGAGTTCTACAATGAGCAGTTCTTC.

The chain has TRBV30 and TRBJ2-2, with 8 bases matching TRBD2. Germline assignment: CDR1 GTSNPN and CDR2 SVGIG (reference sequence). The CDR3 consists of 13 residues. The junction had 2 bases not matched to a gene; V was cut back by 1 base and J by 7 bases. The CDR3 DNA reads as TGTGCCTGGAGTGGTAGCGGGATCGGGGAGCTGTTTTTT. It translates to CAWSGSGIGELFF.

This chain joins TRBV5-1 and TRBJ2-5, with TRBD2 matching 10 bases. V was pared by 0 bases and J by 4 bases, with 9 bases of the junction left unmatched. The CDR3 has 17 amino acids. CDR1 is SGHRS and CDR2 is YFSETQ in the germline V gene. CDR3 loop: CASSLVPSGGPTETQYF. The DNA for the CDR3 is TGCGCCAGCAGCTTGGTTCCTAGCGGGGGACCCACAGAGACCCAGTACTTC.

This clonotype was counted a few times. The chain uses TRBV20-1 and TRBJ2-1; D unresolved. The germline V gene encodes CDR1 DFQATT and CDR2 SNEGSKA (reference sequence). The CDR3 spans 13 residues. V lost 2 bases and J 8 bases, leaving 13 bases between the germline ends. The DNA of the CDR3 is TGCAGTGCTAGACAATTCGGTTACGATGAGCAGTTCTTC. Its translation is CSARQFGYDEQFF.

The sample holds a few counts of this clonotype. The chain links TRBV2 to TRBJ1-1; D not certain. Trimming shortened V by 5 bases and J by 5 bases, and 12 bases separated the two germline ends. Per germline, CDR1 SNHLY and CDR2 FYNNEI. The CDR3 totals 13 residues. CDR3 DNA: TGTGCCAGCAGTCGACAAGGGCGGACTGAAGCTTTCTTT. Protein product: CASSRQGRTEAFF.

This clonotype was seen more than once but under ten times. The chain recombines TRBV4-1 with TRBJ2-1; the D gene could be TRBD1 or TRBD2 (5 bases each). CDR3 size: 15 residues. The germline V gene has CDR1 MGHRA and CDR2 YSYEKL. Trimming removed 8 bases at V and 0 bases at J, with 14 bases between. The CDR3, as DNA: TGCGCCAGCGGGCATGGGGGTAGCTCCTACAATGAGCAGTTCTTC. It is translated as CASGHGGSSYNEQFF.

The table lists this clonotype with many counts. The chain couples TRBV6-2 or TRBV6-3 to TRBJ2-1; weak D call: TRBD2 (6 bases). Germline V gene data show CDR1 as MNHEY and CDR2 as SVGEGT. The CDR3 has 17 amino acids. V was shortened by 0 bases and J by 4 bases, with 16 bases between the two germline ends. The DNA of the CDR3 is TGTGCCAGCAGTTACTCGACGGGAGCGGTAATATACAATGAGCAGTTCTTC. This translates into CASSYSTGAVIYNEQFF.

A few counts support this clonotype. This chain joins TRBV12-3 or TRBV12-4 and TRBJ2-5; TRBD2 matches 9 bases. The length of the CDR3 is 14 residues. With 2 bases clipped from V and 5 bases from J, the junction kept 3 bases outside the gene matches. Written as DNA, the CDR3 is TGTGCCAGCAGTTTAAAGGGACTAGCTGAGACCCAGTACTTC. Encoded protein: CASSLKGLAETQYF.

This clonotype was observed a handful of times. The chain has TRBV7-2 and TRBJ2-7; 9 bases line up with TRBD2. V lost 2 bases, J lost 1 base, and 9 bases stayed unmatched. The CDR3 contains 17 residues. The V gene's germline CDR1 is SGHTA and CDR2 FQGNSA. The CDR3 region has the DNA TGTGCCAGCAGCTTAAGGGCCGGACTAGCGATGTCCTACGAGCAGTACTTC. Translating it yields CASSLRAGLAMSYEQYF.

The chain couples TRBV7-9 to TRBJ2-2; D is ambiguous. The V and J ends lost 3 bases and 2 bases respectively, with 7 bases between them. The CDR3 runs 14 residues. Germline V lookup: CDR1 SEHNR, CDR2 FQNEAQ (reference sequence). CDR3 bases: TGTGCCAGCAGCTTTTGGCAAAACACCGGGGAGCTGTTTTTT. Its translation is CASSFWQNTGELFF.

This clonotype was counted only a few times. CDR3 sequence: CASSLAGGSHKNIQYF. The CDR3 nucleotides read TGTGCCAGCAGTTTGGCGGGAGGATCCCACAAAAACATTCAGTACTTC. The rearrangement links TRBV27 to TRBJ2-4, with 8 positions matching TRBD2. This CDR3 comprises 16 residues. The V gene's germline CDR1 is MNHEY and CDR2 SMNVEV (reference sequence). The ends lost 3 bases at V and 3 bases at J; junction bases unmatched: 7.

In its sample, this clonotype was seen a few times. The junction differs from germline at one of its ends, possibly a read error. J is TRBJ2-3 and V is TRBV12-3 or TRBV12-4, with D perhaps TRBD1 or TRBD2 (5 bases each). The CDR3 runs to 14 residues. This chain's CDR3 is CASSLIGDADMQYF. The CDR3 nucleotides read TGTGCCAGCAGTTTAATAGGGGACGCAGATATGCAGTATTTT.

The rearrangement links TRBV27 to TRBJ1-5; possible D gene TRBD1, 6 bases. The CDR3 contains 17 residues. CDR1 is MNHEY, CDR2 SMNVEV, per germline (reference sequence). The V end was cut by 5 bases, the J end by 2 bases, with 19 bases between. The CDR3, as DNA: TGTGCCAGCAGTCTAGGGACACCAGCCCCGGGCAATCAGCCCCAGCATTTT. Translated, it gives CASSLGTPAPGNQPQHF.

V gene TRBV7-6 combines with J gene TRBJ2-1; D is unclear. Looked up from germline, CDR1 is SGHVS and CDR2 is FNYEAQ. This CDR3 is built from 15 residues. V lost 0 bases and J lost 9, with 15 bases in between. For the CDR3, the DNA is TGTGCCAGCAGCTTAGCTTTCTCCAATCTTGTTGAGCAGTTCTTC. It codes for CASSLAFSNLVEQFF.

This clonotype has a count of ten or more. The rearrangement links TRBV29-1 to TRBJ2-7, with D maybe TRBD2 (5 bases). The V gene lost 3 bases and the J gene lost 5 bases, with 14 bases spanning the gap. CDR1 is SQVTM, CDR2 ANQGSEA, per germline. There are 13 residues in the CDR3. The CDR3 bases are TGCAGCGTTGAGGGCAGGAGAGGGCACGAGCAGTACTTC. It yields the protein CSVEGRRGHEQYF.

This clonotype was seen a few times. The rearrangement uses TRBV4-2 and TRBJ2-7; possibly TRBD2 for D (5 bases). The CDR3 is made up of 14 amino acids. Trimming left V 0 bases short and J 0 bases short, with 6 bases between. The germline V gene has CDR1 LGHNA and CDR2 YNFKEQ. The CDR3 spells CASSQDAGSYEQYF. In DNA form, the CDR3 reads TGTGCCAGCAGCCAAGACGCGGGCTCCTACGAGCAGTACTTC.

The gene calls are TRBV28 and TRBJ2-1, with 7 bases that match TRBD2. CDR3 length: 15 residues. Per the germline V gene, CDR1 is MDHEN and CDR2 is SYDVKM. J gave up 3 bases and V 2 bases, and 4 bases lay outside the gene matches. The CDR3 loop reads CASSLVLAIYNEQFF. For the CDR3, the DNA is TGTGCCAGCAGTTTAGTACTAGCGATCTACAATGAGCAGTTCTTC.

This clonotype was counted between two and nine times. This chain connects TRBV6-5 to TRBJ1-1; 8 bases are shared with TRBD1. The CDR3 is 16 residues long. The ends lost 2 bases at V and 4 bases at J; junction bases unmatched: 9. The germline V gene has CDR1 MNHEY and CDR2 SVGAGI. CDR3 sequence reads: CASSYLLDRGVTEAFF. The CDR3 nucleotides read TGTGCCAGCAGTTACCTCCTCGACAGGGGTGTCACTGAAGCTTTCTTT.

The V gene is TRBV9, the J gene TRBJ1-1; a weak D match, TRBD1 (6 bases). The ends were cut back, 0 bases at V and 4 bases at J, with 10 bases in the middle. Germline values: CDR1 SGDLS, CDR2 YYNGEE. The CDR3 extends over 14 amino acids. Here the CDR3 DNA reads TGTGCCAGCAGCGTAGACAGGGTGAGCACTGAAGCTTTCTTT. Residues: CASSVDRVSTEAFF.

This clonotype was found a few times. V is TRBV25-1 and J is TRBJ2-7; D unresolved. Germline CDR1 MGHDK, CDR2 SYGVNS. This CDR3 is built from 15 residues. Trimming took off 6 bases at V and 7 bases at J, with 22 bases between the two ends. CDR3 region: CASSASRHLLLEQYF. The DNA for the CDR3 is TGTGCCAGCAGCGCGAGCCGACACCTCCTGTTGGAGCAGTACTTC.